The text below deals with one T cell receptor beta chain. The antigen is not known. The record originates from a study of CD8+CD57+ T cells in acquired aplastic anemia. An expansion of CD8+CD57+ cells by flow cytometry had been shown in patients chosen for sequencing. Patients were therapy-naive when their blood was sampled. CDR3 and TCR beta VDJ profiling relied on genomic DNA as the template. One entry per CDR3 protein results from TCRdb running MiXCR on the reads. The sample lists over 150,000 distinct CDR3 sequences; around 63% were seen once. Study-level findings and limits: Patients and controls shared about 30 CD8+ CDR3 sequences. Between the patient and control groups, CD8+ Simpson's diversity did not differ significantly.

The CDR3 length is 16 residues. CDR1 is SEHNR, CDR2 FQNEAQ, per germline (reference sequence). The trim removed 5 bases at V and 6 bases at J, leaving 10 bases unmatched. Sample: sorted CD4+, CD8+, or CD8+CD57+ T cells (not recorded which) from PBMCs. The clonotype originates from a human donor with aplastic anemia. The gene calls are TRBV7-9 and TRBJ2-1, with 10 nucleotides matching TRBD2. CDR3 sequence: CASSPSSGSTPNEQFF. The CDR3 DNA reads TGTGCCAGCAGCCCATCTAGCGGGAGTACCCCCAATGAGCAGTTCTTC.